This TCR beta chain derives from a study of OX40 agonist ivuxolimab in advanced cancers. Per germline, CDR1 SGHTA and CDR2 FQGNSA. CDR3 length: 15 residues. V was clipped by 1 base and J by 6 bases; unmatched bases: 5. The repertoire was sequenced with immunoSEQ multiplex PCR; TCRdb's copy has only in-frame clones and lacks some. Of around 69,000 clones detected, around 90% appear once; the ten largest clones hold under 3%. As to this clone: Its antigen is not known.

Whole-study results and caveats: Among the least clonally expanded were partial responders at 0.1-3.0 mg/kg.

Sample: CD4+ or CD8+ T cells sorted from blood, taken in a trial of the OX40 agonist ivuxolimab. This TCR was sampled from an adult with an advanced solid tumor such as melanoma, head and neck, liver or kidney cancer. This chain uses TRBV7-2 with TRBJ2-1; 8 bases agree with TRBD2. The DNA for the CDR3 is TGTGCCAGCAGCTTAGGAGCGGGGGAGTTCAATGAGCAGTTCTTC. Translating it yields CASSLGAGEFNEQFF.